Following are 13 T cell receptor beta chains from one sample sequenced in a study of blood T cell repertoires in COVID-19. Repertoires were generated with immunoSEQ multiplex PCR, while TCRdb's copy carries only in-frame clones and drops some. Among hundreds of thousands of clones listed, 85% to 90% were seen once. Sequencing input: peripheral blood. The source of these receptors is a woman between 18 and 29 years old with acute or convalescent COVID-19.

The chain combines TRBV18 with TRBJ1-4, with 8 bases lining up with TRBD1. This CDR3 has 15 amino acids. The germline V gene encodes CDR1 KGHSH and CDR2 LQKENI. V lost 4 bases, J lost 5 bases, and 6 bases stayed unmatched. CDR3 sequence: CASSRGTGLNEKLFF. CDR3 bases: TGTGCCAGCTCACGCGGGACAGGCTTAAATGAAAAACTGTTTTTT.

The chain couples TRBV27 to TRBJ1-4; no clear D gene. The CDR3 covers 15 residues. Trimming removed 0 bases at V and 5 bases at J, with 10 bases between. CDR1 and CDR2 (germline): MNHEY, SMNVEV (reference sequence). The CDR3 DNA is TGTGCCAGCAGTTTATCTGAGCAGACAAATGAAAAACTGTTTTTT. Translating it yields CASSLSEQTNEKLFF.

This clone appeared a few times. Other DNA sequences in the same sample also yield this CDR3. The rearrangement links TRBV6-5 to TRBJ1-6; TRBD1 aligns across 9 bases. Per the germline V gene, CDR1 is MNHEY and CDR2 is SVGAGI. Trimming at V came to 0 bases and at J to 6 bases, leaving 0 bases not matched to a gene. The CDR3 runs to 15 residues. CDR3 protein: CASSYSGQGNSPLHF. DNA of the CDR3: TGTGCCAGCAGTTACTCGGGACAGGGTAATTCACCCCTCCACTTT.

The rearrangement links TRBV7-8 to TRBJ1-5; 8 bases match TRBD1. V lost 4 bases and J lost 5; bases outside the gene matches: 7. The V gene's germline CDR1 is SGHVS and CDR2 FQNEAQ. This CDR3 is 15 amino acids long. CDR3 bases: TGTGCCAGCAGCTCGTACAGGGGGAACGATCAGCCCCAGCATTTT. Translated: CASSSYRGNDQPQHF.

The chain employs TRBV18 and TRBJ1-2; a possible D gene is TRBD1 (5 bases). Trimming left V 1 base short and J 7 bases short, with 13 bases between. Germline values: CDR1 KGHSH, CDR2 LQKENI. The CDR3 runs 14 residues. CDR3 DNA sequence: TGTGCCAGCTCACCACTGGGGGGGGAGATTGGCTACACCTTC. This gives the protein CASSPLGGEIGYTF.

The rearrangement uses TRBV7-9 and TRBJ1-1; 9 bases match TRBD1. The CDR3 loop spans 15 amino acids. The V and J ends lost 5 bases and 4 bases, in that order; junction bases with no gene match: 8. Germline assignment: CDR1 SEHNR and CDR2 FQNEAQ (reference sequence). The CDR3 bases are TGTGCCAGCAGCGGGGTACAGGGGGCAGGCACTGAAGCTTTCTTT. This codes for CASSGVQGAGTEAFF.

CDR3 region: CASSRGASGGPEETQYF. The DNA for the CDR3 is TGTGCCAGCAGCCGGGGGGCGAGCGGGGGACCGGAAGAGACCCAGTACTTC. This chain uses TRBV3-1 (or the pseudogene TRBV3-2) with TRBJ2-5; 8 bases line up with TRBD2. The CDR3 is 17 residues long. Germline CDR1 and CDR2: LGHDT and YNNKEL (reference sequence). V lost 4 bases, J lost 3 bases, and 13 bases stayed unmatched.

The J gene is TRBJ1-2, the V gene TRBV18, with TRBD1 as a possible D gene (6 bases). V lost 4 bases and J 3 bases, leaving 15 bases between the germline ends. The CDR3 is made up of 15 amino acids. Germline loops: CDR1 KGHSH, CDR2 LQKENI. This CDR3 is CASSQQGGGDYGYTF. In DNA, the CDR3 is TGTGCCAGCTCACAACAGGGAGGGGGTGACTATGGCTACACCTTC. Full variable domain (outside the CDR3, taken from reference TRBV18 and TRBJ1-2): NAGVMQNPRHLVRRRGQEARLRCSPMKGHSHVYWYRQLPEEGLKFMVYLQKENIIDESGMPKERFSAEFPKEGPSILRIQQVVRGDSAAYFCASSQQGGGDYGYTFGSGTRLTVV.

As concerns this clone: This specimen includes other DNA sequences encoding the same CDR3. Here the CDR3 reads CAWSLGVNTEAFF. For the CDR3, the DNA is TGTGCCTGGAGTCTAGGGGTTAACACTGAAGCTTTCTTT. V and J are TRBV30 and TRBJ1-1, with a weak D call TRBD1 (5 bases). CDR1 GTSNPN and CDR2 SVGIG come from the germline V gene (reference sequence). Trimming left V 2 bases short and J 2 bases short, with 9 bases between. CDR3 length: 13 residues.

The rearrangement links TRBV9 to TRBJ2-7, with D perhaps TRBD2 (5 bases). This CDR3 region has 14 residues. V was trimmed by 3 bases and J by 3 bases, leaving 13 bases between them. Germline V CDR1 and CDR2: SGDLS, YYNGEE. The CDR3 sequence is CASSGGNPNYEQYF. In nucleotides, the CDR3 is TGTGCCAGCAGCGGAGGGAACCCCAACTACGAGCAGTACTTC.

The chain couples TRBV7-2 to TRBJ1-5, with 9 bases aligning to TRBD1. The CDR3 sequence is 17 residues long. CDR1 and CDR2 from the germline V gene are SGHTA and FQGNSA. With 0 bases clipped from V and 3 bases from J, the junction kept 6 bases outside the gene matches. The CDR3 DNA reads as TGTGCCAGCAGCTTAGCGGGAACAGGGGGCGTCAATCAGCCCCAGCATTTT. Its protein product is CASSLAGTGGVNQPQHF.

The chain couples TRBV5-1 to TRBJ2-1; 7 nucleotides agree with TRBD2. The CDR3 length is 16 residues. The J segment lost 4 bases and the V segment lost 3 bases, leaving 10 bases of the junction unmatched. The V gene's germline CDR1 is SGHRS and CDR2 YFSETQ. CDR3 nucleotides: TGCGCCAGCAGCTGGGCAGCAGCGGGGCCTTACAATGAGCAGTTCTTC. Protein sequence: CASSWAAAGPYNEQFF. Filled out from reference TRBV5-1 and TRBJ2-1, the complete variable domain reads KAGVTQTPRYLIKTRGQQVTLSCSPISGHRSVSWYQQTPGQGLQFLFEYFSETQRNKGNFPGRFSGRQFSNSRSEMNVSTLELGDSALYLCASSWAAAGPYNEQFFGPGTRLTVL.

This rearrangement joins TRBV6-5 to TRBJ1-1; perhaps TRBD1 as D (5 bases). Trimming cost V 10 bases and J 1 base, with 16 bases left between them. The germline gives CDR1 MNHEY, CDR2 SVGAGI. The CDR3 runs to 14 residues. CDR3 residues: CATLGGWANTEAFF. CDR3 in DNA: TGTGCCACCCTGGGGGGTTGGGCGAACACTGAAGCTTTCTTT.